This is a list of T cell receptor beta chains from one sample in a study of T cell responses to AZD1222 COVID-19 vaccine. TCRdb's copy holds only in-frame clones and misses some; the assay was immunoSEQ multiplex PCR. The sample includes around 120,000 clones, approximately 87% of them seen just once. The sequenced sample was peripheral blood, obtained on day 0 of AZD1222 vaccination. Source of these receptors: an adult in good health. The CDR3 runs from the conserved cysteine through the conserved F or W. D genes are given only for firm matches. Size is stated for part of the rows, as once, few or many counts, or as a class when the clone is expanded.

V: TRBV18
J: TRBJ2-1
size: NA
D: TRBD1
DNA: TGTGCCAGCTCATCCGGACAGGACAATGAGCAGTTCTTC
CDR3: CASSSGQDNEQFF

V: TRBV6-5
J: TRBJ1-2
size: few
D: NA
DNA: TGTGCCAGCATAGGGACCACCGCAAGGGGCTACACCTTC
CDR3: CASIGTTARGYTF

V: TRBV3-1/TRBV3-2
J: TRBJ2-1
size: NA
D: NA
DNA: TGTGCCAGCAGCCAAGACCGCCAGTCCTACAATGAGCAGTTCTTC
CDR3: CASSQDRQSYNEQFF

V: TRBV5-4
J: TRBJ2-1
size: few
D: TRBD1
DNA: TGTGCCAGCAGTTCCGGGACAGGGAACCTCTTTGAGCAGTTCTTC
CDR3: CASSSGTGNLFEQFF

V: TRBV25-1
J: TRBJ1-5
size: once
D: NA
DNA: TGTGCCAGCAGTAAGTGGGGGGCAAATCAGCCCCAGCATTTT
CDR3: CASSKWGANQPQHF

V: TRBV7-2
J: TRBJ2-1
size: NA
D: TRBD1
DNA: TGTGCCAGCAGCTTAGTGACAGGGTACTCCTACAATGAGCAGTTCTTC
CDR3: CASSLVTGYSYNEQFF

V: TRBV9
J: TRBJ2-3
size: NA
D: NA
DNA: TGTGCCAGCAGCGTAGGGGGGTCCCTCACAGATACGCAGTATTTT
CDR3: CASSVGGSLTDTQYF

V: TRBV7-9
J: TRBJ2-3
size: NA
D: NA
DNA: TGTGCCAGCAGCTTCGTAGGCCTCACAGATACGCAGTATTTT
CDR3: CASSFVGLTDTQYF

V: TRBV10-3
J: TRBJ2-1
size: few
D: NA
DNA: TGTGCCATCAGTGTGTACAATGAGCAGTTCTTC
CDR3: CAISVYNEQFF

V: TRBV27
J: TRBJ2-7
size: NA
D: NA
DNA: TGTGCCAGCAGTTTTGGCAAGGGGCAACCCTACGAGCAGTACTTC
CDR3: CASSFGKGQPYEQYF

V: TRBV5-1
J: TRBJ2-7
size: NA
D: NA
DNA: TGCGCCAGCAGATCTGGCGGTCCGGGTCAGTCAGAGCAGTACTTC
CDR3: CASRSGGPGQSEQYF

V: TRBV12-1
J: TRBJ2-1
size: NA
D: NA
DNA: TGTGCCAGCAGCTTTGACAGGGAGGGAGGTGAGCAGTTCTTC
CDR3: CASSFDREGGEQFF

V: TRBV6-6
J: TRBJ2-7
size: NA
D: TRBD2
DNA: TGTGCCAGCAGTTTTGCGCGGGGGGGCTACGAGCAGTACTTC
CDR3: CASSFARGGYEQYF

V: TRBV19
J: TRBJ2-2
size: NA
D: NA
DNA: TGTGCCAGTAGTCAGACTAGTTCGGGGACCGGGGAGCTGTTTTTT
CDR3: CASSQTSSGTGELFF

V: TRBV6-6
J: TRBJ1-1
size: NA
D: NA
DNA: TGTGCCAGCAGTCCCGGGGGGCGGGCAGACTTGAACACTGAAGCTTTCTTT
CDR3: CASSPGGRADLNTEAFF

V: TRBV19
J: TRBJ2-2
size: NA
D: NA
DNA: TGTGCCAGTAGTCGGCAGGGGCCGAACACCGGGGAGCTGTTTTTT
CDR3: CASSRQGPNTGELFF

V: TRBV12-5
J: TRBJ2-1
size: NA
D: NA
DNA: TGTGCTAGTGGTCCCTCGGGGTACGCTGAGCAGTTCTTC
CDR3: CASGPSGYAEQFF

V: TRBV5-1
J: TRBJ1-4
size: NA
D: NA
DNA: TGCGCCAGCATGTGGCGGGTAGGAGAAAAACTGTTTTTT
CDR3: CASMWRVGEKLFF

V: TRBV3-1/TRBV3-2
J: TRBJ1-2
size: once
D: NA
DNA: TGTGCCAGCAGCCAAGGCTACTATGGCTACACCTTC
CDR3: CASSQGYYGYTF

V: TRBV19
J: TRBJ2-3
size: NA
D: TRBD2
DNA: TGTGCCAGTAGTATTTGGGGGACTAGCGGGGAGTGGGATACGCAGTATTTT
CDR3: CASSIWGTSGEWDTQYF

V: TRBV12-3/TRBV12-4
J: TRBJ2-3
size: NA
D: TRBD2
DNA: TGTGCCAGCAGTTTCGAGACTAGCGGCGCGCAGTATTTT
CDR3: CASSFETSGAQYF

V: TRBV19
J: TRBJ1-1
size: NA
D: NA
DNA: TGTGCCAGTAGTATAGCTCACTTGAACACTGAAGCTTTCTTT
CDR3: CASSIAHLNTEAFF

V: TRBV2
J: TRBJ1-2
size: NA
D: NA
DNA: TGTGCCAGCAGTCCAGACGGGCCCTATGGCTACACCTTC
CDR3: CASSPDGPYGYTF

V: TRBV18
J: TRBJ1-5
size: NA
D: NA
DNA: TGTGCCAGCTCACCCAGCAGCCTTACTGGGCCCCAGCATTTT
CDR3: CASSPSSLTGPQHF

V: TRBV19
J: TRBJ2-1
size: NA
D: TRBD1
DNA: TGTGCCAGTAGTATGTGGGACAGGGACAATGAGCAGTTCTTC
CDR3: CASSMWDRDNEQFF

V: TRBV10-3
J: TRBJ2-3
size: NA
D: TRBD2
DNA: TGTGCCATCAGGCTGACTAGCGGGGTTGGAGATACGCAGTATTTT
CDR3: CAIRLTSGVGDTQYF

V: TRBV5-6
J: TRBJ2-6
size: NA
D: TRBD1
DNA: TGTGCCAGCAGCCCCCGGGACAGGATCTCTGGGGCCAACGTCCTGACTTTC
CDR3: CASSPRDRISGANVLTF

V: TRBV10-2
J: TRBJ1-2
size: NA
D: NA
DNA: TGCGCCAGCAGTGAAGAGGGCTATGGCTACACCTTC
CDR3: CASSEEGYGYTF

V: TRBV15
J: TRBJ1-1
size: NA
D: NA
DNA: TGTGCCACCAGCAGAGGAGTGTCGGTGATAGACATTGAAGCTTTCTTT
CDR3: CATSRGVSVIDIEAFF

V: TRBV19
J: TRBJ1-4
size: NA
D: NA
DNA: TGTGCCAGTAGTATCTCCAGGGGTAATGAAAAACTGTTTTTT
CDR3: CASSISRGNEKLFF

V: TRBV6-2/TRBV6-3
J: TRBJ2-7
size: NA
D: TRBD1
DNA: TGTGCCAGCAGTTACCAGACCGGGACAGGATACGAGCAGTACTTC
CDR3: CASSYQTGTGYEQYF

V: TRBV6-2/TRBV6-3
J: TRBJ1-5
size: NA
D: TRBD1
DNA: TGTGCCAGCAGTTACTCGACAGGGTGGGCAGGACAGCCCCAGCATTTT
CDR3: CASSYSTGWAGQPQHF

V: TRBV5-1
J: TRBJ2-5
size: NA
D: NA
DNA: TGCGCCAGCAGAGGGCCGCCCAAAGAGACCCAGTACTTC
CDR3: CASRGPPKETQYF

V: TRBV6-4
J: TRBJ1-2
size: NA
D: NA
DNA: TGTGCCAGCAGCTTAGGGGGGAACTATGGCTACACCTTC
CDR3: CASSLGGNYGYTF

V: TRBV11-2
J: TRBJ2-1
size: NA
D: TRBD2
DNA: TGTGCCAGCAGCGGCCTAGCGGGGCTGGTTTCCAATGAGCAGTTCTTC
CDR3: CASSGLAGLVSNEQFF

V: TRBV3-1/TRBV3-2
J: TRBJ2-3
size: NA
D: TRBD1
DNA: TGTGCCAGCAGCCAAGATCTTTTACAGGGGACCCTTTACACAGATACGCAGTATTTT
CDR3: CASSQDLLQGTLYTDTQYF

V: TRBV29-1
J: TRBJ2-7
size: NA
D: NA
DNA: TGCAGCGTTGAAGTGGCAAGTCCCTACGAGCAGTACTTC
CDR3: CSVEVASPYEQYF

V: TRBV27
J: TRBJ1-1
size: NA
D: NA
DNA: TGTGCCAGCAGCGCGGTAGACAGGTTGAACACTGAAGCTTTCTTT
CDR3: CASSAVDRLNTEAFF

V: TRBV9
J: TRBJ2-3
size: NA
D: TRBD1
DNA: TGTGCCAGCAGCGGTAGGACAGGGGCGAGCACAGATACGCAGTATTTT
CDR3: CASSGRTGASTDTQYF

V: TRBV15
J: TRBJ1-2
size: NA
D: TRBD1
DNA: TGTGCCACCAGCAGAGATCGGGGGACAGGGATTGGCTACACCTTC
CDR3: CATSRDRGTGIGYTF

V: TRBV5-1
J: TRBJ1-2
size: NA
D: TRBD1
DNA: TGCGCCAGCAGCTTATCAGGGGGCGCGCAGGGCTACACCTTC
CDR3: CASSLSGGAQGYTF

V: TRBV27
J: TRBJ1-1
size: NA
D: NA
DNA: TGTGCCAGCAGTTTGGGGACTGAAGCTTTCTTT
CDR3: CASSLGTEAFF

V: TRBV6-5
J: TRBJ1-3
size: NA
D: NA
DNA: TGTGCCGGCTCGTGGGGGCCAGTATTCGGAAACACCATATATTTT
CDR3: CAGSWGPVFGNTIYF

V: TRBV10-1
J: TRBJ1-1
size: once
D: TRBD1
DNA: TGCGCCAGCAGTGAGTCCGGGACAGGGGTTGAAGCTTTCTTT
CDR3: CASSESGTGVEAFF

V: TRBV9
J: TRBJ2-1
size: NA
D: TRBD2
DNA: TGTGCCAGCGGCCTCGGCAGCGGGGGAGTGAATGAGCAGTTCTTC
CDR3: CASGLGSGGVNEQFF

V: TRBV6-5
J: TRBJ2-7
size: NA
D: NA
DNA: TGTGCCAGCAGTTACGAACGGCGCGGGTACGAGCAGTACTTC
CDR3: CASSYERRGYEQYF

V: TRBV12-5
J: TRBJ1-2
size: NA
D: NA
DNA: TGTGCTAGTGGTACCCCCGGGTCTGGAGCTGGCTACACCTTC
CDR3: CASGTPGSGAGYTF

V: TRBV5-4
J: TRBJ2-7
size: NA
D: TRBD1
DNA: TGTGCCAGCAGCTGGGGGACAGCTAACTACGAGCAGTACTTC
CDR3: CASSWGTANYEQYF

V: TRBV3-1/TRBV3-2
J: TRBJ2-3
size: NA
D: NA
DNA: TGTGCCAGCAGACTGACGGCTAGCACAGATACGCAGTATTTT
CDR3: CASRLTASTDTQYF